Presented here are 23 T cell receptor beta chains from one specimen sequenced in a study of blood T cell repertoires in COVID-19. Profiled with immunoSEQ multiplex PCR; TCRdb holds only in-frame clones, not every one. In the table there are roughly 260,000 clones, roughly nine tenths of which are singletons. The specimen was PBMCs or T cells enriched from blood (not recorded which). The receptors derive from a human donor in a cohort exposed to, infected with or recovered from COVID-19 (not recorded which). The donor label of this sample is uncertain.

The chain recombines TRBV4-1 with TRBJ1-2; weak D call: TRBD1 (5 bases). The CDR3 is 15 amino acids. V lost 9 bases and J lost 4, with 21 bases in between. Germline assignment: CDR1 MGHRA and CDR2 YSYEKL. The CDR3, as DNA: TGCGCCAGTAACCCAAGGGCAGGTGGGGCCTATGGCTACACCTTC. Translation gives CASNPRAGGAYGYTF.

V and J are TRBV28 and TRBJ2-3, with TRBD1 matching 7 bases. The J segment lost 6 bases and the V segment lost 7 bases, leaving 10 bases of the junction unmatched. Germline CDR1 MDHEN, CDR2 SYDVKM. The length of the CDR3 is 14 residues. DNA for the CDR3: TGTGCCAGCACCTTGGCACAGGGGTTCGATACGCAGTATTTT. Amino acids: CASTLAQGFDTQYF.

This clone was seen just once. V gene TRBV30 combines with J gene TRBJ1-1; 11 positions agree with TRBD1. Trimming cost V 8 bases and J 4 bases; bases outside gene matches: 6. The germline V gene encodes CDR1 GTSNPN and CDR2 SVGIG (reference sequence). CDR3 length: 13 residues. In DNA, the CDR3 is TGTGCCCGGACAGGGGGCGCGTTCACTGAAGCTTTCTTT. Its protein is CARTGGAFTEAFF.

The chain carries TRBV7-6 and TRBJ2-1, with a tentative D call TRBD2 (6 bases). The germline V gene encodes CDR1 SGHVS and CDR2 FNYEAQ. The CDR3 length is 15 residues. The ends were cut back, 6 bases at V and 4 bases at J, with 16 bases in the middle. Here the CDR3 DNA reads TGTGCCAGCAGATCCGGGACTGGGGCTTACAATGAGCAGTTCTTC. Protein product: CASRSGTGAYNEQFF. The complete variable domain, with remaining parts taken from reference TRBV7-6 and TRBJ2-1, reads GAGVSQSPRYKVTKRGQDVALRCDPISGHVSLYWYRQALGQGPEFLTYFNYEAQQDKSGLPNDRFSAERPEGSISTLTIQRTEQRDSAMYRCASRSGTGAYNEQFFGPGTRLTVL.

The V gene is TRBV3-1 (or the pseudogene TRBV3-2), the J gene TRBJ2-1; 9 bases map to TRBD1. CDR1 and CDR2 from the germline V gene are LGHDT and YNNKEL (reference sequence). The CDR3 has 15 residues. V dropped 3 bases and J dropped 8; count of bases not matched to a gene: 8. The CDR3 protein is CASSHPGQGTDEQFF. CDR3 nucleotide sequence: TGTGCCAGCAGCCACCCGGGACAGGGAACCGATGAGCAGTTCTTC.

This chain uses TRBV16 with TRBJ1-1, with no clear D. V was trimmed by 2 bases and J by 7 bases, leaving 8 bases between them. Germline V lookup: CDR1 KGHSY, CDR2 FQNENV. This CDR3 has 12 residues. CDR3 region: CASSQNSGEAFF. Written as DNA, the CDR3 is TGTGCCAGCAGCCAAAATTCGGGTGAAGCTTTCTTT. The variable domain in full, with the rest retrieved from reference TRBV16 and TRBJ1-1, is GEEVAQTPKHLVRGEGQKAKLYCAPIKGHSYVFWYQQVLKNEFKFLISFQNENVFDETGMPKERFSAKCLPNSPCSLEIQATKLEDSAVYFCASSQNSGEAFFGQGTRLTVV.

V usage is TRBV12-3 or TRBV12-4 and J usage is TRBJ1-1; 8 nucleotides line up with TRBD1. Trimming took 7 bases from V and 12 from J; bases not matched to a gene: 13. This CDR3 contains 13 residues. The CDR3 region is CASTLGRQGPTFF. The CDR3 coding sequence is TGTGCCAGCACCTTAGGCCGACAGGGGCCAACTTTCTTT.

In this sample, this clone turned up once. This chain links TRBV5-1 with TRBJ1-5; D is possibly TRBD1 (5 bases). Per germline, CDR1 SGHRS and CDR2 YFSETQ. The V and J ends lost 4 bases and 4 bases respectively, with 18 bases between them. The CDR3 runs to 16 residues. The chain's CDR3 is CASSPGGGGRNQPQHF. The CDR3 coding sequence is TGCGCCAGCAGCCCGGGCGGGGGAGGTCGGAATCAGCCCCAGCATTTT.

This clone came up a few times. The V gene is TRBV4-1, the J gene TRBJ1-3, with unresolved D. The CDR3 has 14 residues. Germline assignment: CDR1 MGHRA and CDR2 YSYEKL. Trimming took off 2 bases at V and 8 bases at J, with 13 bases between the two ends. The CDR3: CASSQPGTKDTIYF. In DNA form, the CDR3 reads TGCGCCAGCAGCCAACCGGGAACCAAGGACACCATATATTTT.

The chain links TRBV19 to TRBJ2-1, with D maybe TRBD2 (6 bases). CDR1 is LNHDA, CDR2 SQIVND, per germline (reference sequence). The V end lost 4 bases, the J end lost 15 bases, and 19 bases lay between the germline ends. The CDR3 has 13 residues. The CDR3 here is CASSSGQGTEGFF. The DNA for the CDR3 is TGTGCCAGTAGTAGCGGACAAGGGACTGAGGGGTTCTTC.

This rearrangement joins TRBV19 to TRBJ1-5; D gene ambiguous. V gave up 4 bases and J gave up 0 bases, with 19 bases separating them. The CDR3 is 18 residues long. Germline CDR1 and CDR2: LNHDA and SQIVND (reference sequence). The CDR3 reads CASSTPSSMFLSNQPQHF. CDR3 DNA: TGTGCCAGTAGTACCCCTTCTTCTATGTTCCTTAGCAATCAGCCCCAGCATTTT.

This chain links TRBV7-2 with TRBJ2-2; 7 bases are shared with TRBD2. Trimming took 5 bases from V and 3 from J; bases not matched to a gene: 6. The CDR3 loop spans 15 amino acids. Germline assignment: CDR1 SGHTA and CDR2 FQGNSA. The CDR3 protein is CASSPGGSDTGELFF. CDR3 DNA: TGTGCCAGCAGCCCCGGGGGGTCGGACACCGGGGAGCTGTTTTTT. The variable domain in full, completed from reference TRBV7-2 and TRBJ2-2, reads GAGVSQSPSNKVTEKGKDVELRCDPISGHTALYWYRQSLGQGLEFLIYFQGNSAPDKSGLPSDRFSAERTGGSVSTLTIQRTQQEDSAVYLCASSPGGSDTGELFFGEGSRLTVL.

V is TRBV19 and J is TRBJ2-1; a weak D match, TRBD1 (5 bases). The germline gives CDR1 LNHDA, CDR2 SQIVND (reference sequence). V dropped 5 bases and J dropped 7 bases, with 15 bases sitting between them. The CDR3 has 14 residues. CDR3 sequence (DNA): TGTGCCAGTAGTCCCCGGACAAAAGAGAATGAGCAGTTCTTC. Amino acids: CASSPRTKENEQFF.

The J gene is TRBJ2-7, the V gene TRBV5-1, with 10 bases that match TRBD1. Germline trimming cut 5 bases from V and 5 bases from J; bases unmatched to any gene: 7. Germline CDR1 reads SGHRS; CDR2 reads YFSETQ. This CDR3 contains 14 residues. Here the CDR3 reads CASSFGQGGHEQYF. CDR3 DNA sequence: TGCGCCAGCAGTTTCGGACAGGGGGGCCACGAGCAGTACTTC.

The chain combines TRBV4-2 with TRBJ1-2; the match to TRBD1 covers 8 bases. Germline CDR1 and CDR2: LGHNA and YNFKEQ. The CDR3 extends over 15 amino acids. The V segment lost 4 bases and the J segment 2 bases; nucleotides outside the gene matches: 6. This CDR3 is CASSRAGQGNYGYTF. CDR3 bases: TGTGCCAGCAGCCGAGCCGGACAGGGAAACTATGGCTACACCTTC.

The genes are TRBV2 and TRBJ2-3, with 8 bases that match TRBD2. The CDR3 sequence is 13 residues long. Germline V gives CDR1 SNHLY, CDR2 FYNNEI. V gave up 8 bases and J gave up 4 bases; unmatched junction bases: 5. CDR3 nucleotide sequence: TGTGCCAGCCACGGACTAGCCGCAGATACGCAGTATTTT. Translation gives CASHGLAADTQYF.

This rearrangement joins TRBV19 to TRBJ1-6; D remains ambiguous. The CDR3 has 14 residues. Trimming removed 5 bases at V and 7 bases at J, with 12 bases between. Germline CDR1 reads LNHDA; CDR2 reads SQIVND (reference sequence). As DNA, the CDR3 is TGTGCCAGTAGTTTTGCACTCGGGAATTCACCCCTCCACTTT. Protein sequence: CASSFALGNSPLHF.

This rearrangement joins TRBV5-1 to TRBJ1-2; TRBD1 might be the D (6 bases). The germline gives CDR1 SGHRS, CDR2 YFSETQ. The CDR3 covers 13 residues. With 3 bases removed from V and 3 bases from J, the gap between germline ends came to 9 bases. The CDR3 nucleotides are TGCGCCAGCAGCTCCGCAGGGGACTATGGCTACACCTTC. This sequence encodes CASSSAGDYGYTF.

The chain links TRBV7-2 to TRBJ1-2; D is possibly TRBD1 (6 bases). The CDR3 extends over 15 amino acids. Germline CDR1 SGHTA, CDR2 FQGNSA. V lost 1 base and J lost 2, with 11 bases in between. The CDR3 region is CASSLVRGANYGYTF. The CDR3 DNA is TGTGCCAGCAGCTTAGTCAGGGGTGCCAACTATGGCTACACCTTC.

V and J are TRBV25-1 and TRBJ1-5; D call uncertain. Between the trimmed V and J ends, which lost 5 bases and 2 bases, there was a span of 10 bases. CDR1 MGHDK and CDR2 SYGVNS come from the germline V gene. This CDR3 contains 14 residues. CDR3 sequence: CASSLGKGNQPQHF. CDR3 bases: TGTGCCAGCAGTCTAGGTAAAGGCAATCAGCCCCAGCATTTT.

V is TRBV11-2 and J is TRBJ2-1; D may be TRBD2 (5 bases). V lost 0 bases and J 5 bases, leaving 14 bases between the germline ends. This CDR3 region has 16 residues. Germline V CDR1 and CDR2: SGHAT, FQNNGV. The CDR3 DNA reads TGTGCCAGCAGCTTAGATCGTGGCGGGCTTAACAATGAGCAGTTCTTC. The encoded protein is CASSLDRGGLNNEQFF.

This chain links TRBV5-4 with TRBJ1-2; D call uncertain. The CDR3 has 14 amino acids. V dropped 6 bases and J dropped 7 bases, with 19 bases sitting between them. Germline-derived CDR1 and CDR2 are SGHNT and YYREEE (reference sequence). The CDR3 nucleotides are TGTGCCAGCACCACGACCCTCCAACCAGGTGGCTACACCTTC. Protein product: CASTTTLQPGGYTF. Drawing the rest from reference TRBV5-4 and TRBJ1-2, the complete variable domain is ETGVTQSPTHLIKTRGQQVTLRCSSQSGHNTVSWYQQALGQGPQFIFQYYREEENGRGNFPPRFSGLQFPNYSSELNVNALELDDSALYLCASTTTLQPGGYTFGSGTRLTVV.

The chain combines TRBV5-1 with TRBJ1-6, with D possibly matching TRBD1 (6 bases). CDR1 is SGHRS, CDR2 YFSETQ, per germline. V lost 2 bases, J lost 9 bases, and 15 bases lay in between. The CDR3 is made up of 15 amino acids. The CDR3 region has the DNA TGCGCCAGCAGCTTAAACCCAGGGGATGGTTCACCCCTCCACTTT. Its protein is CASSLNPGDGSPLHF.